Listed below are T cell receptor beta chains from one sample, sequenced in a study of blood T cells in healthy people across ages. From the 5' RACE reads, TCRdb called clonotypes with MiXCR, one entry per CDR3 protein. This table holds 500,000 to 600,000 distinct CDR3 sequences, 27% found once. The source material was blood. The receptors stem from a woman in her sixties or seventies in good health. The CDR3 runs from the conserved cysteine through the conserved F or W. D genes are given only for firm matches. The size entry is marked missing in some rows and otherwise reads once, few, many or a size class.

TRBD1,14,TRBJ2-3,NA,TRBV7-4,TGTGCCAGCAAACAGGGGGCGAGTCTAGATACGCAGTATTTT,CASKQGASLDTQYF
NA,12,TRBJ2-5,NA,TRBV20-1,TGCAGTGCTGATAGCGCGCAAGAGACCCAGTACTTC,CSADSAQETQYF
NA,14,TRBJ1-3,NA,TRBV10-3,TGTGCCATCAGTGTATCAGGGACTGGAAACACCATATATTTT,CAISVSGTGNTIYF
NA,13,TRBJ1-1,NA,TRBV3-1,TGTGCCAGCAGCCTATGGATTAACACTGAAGCTTTCTTT,CASSLWINTEAFF
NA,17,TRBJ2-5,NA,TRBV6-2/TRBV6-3,TGTGCCAGCACCCAAGGGACCGACAGGCCATGGGAAGAGACCCAGTACTTC,CASTQGTDRPWEETQYF
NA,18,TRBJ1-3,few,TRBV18,TGTGCCAGCTCACCCTTCGGCATGCTCCAGATCTCTGGAAACACCATATATTTT,CASSPFGMLQISGNTIYF
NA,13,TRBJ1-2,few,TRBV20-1,TGCAGTGCTAGAGACGGGGGCTCAGGAGGCTACACCTTC,CSARDGGSGGYTF
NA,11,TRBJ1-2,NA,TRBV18,TGTGCCAGCTCATCGGCGACGGGCTACACCTTC,CASSSATGYTF
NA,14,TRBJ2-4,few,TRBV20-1,TGCAGTGCCGTTTGGTCAGGGGTAAAAAACATTCAGTACTTC,CSAVWSGVKNIQYF
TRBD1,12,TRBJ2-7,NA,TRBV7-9,TGTGCCAGCAGCTCGACAGGGCTCGAGCAGTACTTC,CASSSTGLEQYF
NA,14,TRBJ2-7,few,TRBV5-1,TGCGCCAGCCGACAACAGGGGGGGTCCTACGAGCAGTACTTC,CASRQQGGSYEQYF
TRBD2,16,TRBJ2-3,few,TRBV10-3,TGTGCCATCAGTGAGTCTTCTAGCGGTTTGACAGATACGCAGTATTTT,CAISESSSGLTDTQYF
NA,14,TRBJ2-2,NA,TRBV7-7,TGTGCTAGCAGCTCTGGACTGGGATCCGGGGAGCTGTTTTTT,CASSSGLGSGELFF
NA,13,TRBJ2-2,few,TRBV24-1,TGTGCCTCCGAGCACCTGAACACCGGGGAGCTGTTTTTT,CASEHLNTGELFF
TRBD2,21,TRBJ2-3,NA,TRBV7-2,TGTGCCAGCAGCTTGCGTCGGACTAGCGGGGGGCCCACCCCCCTTATAGATACGCAGTATTTT,CASSLRRTSGGPTPLIDTQYF
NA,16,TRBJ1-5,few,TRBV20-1,TGCAGTGCTAGTGTCGGGGGCAGTCCTAGCAATCAGCCCCAGCATTTT,CSASVGGSPSNQPQHF
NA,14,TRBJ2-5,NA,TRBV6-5,TGTGCCAGTAGGCGTCAGCCGTACCAAGAGACCCAGTACTTC,CASRRQPYQETQYF
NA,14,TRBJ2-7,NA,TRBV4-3,TGCGCCAGCAGCCAAGATCCACACACCTACGAGCAGTACTTC,CASSQDPHTYEQYF
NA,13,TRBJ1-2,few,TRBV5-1,TGCGCCAGCAGCCCGTCTACGGACTATGGCTACACCTTC,CASSPSTDYGYTF
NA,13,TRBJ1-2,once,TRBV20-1,TGCAGTGCTAGAGATAGGCAGTCTTTTGGCTACACCTTC,CSARDRQSFGYTF
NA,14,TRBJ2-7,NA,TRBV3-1,TGTGCCAGCAGCCGCCGGGACTCCCACTACGAGCAGTACTTC,CASSRRDSHYEQYF
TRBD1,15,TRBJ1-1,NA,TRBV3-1,TGTGCCAGCAGCCCGGGACAGGGGGCGCGCACTGAAGCTTTCTTT,CASSPGQGARTEAFF
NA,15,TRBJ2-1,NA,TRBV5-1,TGCGCCAGCAGCCTGTCGGGACGGGGTATCGATGAGCAGTTCTTC,CASSLSGRGIDEQFF
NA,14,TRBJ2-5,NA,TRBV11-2,TGTGCCAGCAGCCCTCGTCTGGGGCAAGAGACCCAGTACTTC,CASSPRLGQETQYF
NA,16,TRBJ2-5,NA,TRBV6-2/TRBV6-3,TGTGCCAGCAGTTATGATACACGGGGCTTACAAGAGACCCAGTACTTC,CASSYDTRGLQETQYF
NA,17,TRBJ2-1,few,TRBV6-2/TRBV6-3,TGTGCCAGCAGTTACCTGCCCGACTTTGGAGTTTGGAATGAGCAGTTCTTC,CASSYLPDFGVWNEQFF
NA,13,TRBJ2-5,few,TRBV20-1,TGCAGTACTAGGTGGGGCGGGAAAGAGACCCAGTACTTC,CSTRWGGKETQYF
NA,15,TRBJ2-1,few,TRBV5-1,TGCGCCAGCAGCTCGACAGGTTTTACCTACAATGAGCAGTTCTTC,CASSSTGFTYNEQFF
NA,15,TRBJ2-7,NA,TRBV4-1,TGCGCCAGCAGCCAAGTGAGTCAGGGAGGCTACGAGCAGTACTTC,CASSQVSQGGYEQYF
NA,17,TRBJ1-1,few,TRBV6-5,TGTGCCAGCAGTTACTCAAGTCGAGGTAGGATTGGTACTGAAGCTTTCTTT,CASSYSSRGRIGTEAFF
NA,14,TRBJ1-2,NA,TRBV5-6,TGTGCCAGCAGCCGGGGGGCGTCAACCTATGGCTACACCTTC,CASSRGASTYGYTF
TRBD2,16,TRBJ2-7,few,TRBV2,TGTGCCAGCAGCGCCCGACTAGCGGGGGTAACCTACGAGCAGTACTTC,CASSARLAGVTYEQYF
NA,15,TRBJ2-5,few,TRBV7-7,TGTGCTAGCAGCCCTGTAACAGCTGCGGGGACGACCCAGTACTTC,CASSPVTAAGTTQYF
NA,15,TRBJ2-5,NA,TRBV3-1,TGTGCCAGCAGCCTCTATTGGCGTACCCAAGAGACCCAGTACTTC,CASSLYWRTQETQYF
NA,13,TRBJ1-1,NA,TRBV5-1,TGCGCCAGCAGCTCTAGAGAGAGCACTGAAGCTTTCTTT,CASSSRESTEAFF
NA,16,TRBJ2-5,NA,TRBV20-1,TGCAGTGCTAATAATATGGACAGCCCCCGTCAAGAGACCCAGTACTTC,CSANNMDSPRQETQYF
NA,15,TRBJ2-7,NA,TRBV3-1,TGTGCCAGCAGCCAAGGAGAACAGGGAGCGGGCGAGCAGTACTTC,CASSQGEQGAGEQYF
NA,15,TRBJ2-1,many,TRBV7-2,TGCGCCAGCAGCTTGGGACCGAGCTCCTACAATGAGCAGTTCTTC,CASSLGPSSYNEQFF
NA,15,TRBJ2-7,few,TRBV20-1,TGCAGTGCTGTAACCGCGACTAGCAGGGGCTACGAGCAATACTTC,CSAVTATSRGYEQYF
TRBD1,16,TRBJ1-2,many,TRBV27,TGTGCCAGCAGTCCCCGACCCGGACAGGGTAACTATGGCTACACCTTC,CASSPRPGQGNYGYTF
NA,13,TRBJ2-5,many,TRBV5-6,TGTGCCAGCAGCCAGACACCCCAAGAGACCCAGTACTTC,CASSQTPQETQYF
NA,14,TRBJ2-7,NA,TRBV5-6,TGTGCCAGCAGCTTGTGGGACCGACCCTACGAGCAGTACTTC,CASSLWDRPYEQYF
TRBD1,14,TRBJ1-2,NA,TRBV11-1,TGTGCCAGCAGCCCTCAGGGGGCGGTCTATGGCTACACCTTC,CASSPQGAVYGYTF
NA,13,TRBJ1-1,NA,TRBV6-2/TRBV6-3,TGTGCCAGCAGGGACCGGGGGCGAGGTGAAGCTTTCTTT,CASRDRGRGEAFF
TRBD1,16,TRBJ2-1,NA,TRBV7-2,TGTGCCAGCAGCTTAGCGTCCGGGACAGGGGGCCCTGAGCAGTTCTTC,CASSLASGTGGPEQFF
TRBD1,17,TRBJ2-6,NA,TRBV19,TGTGCCAGTAGTAGGGACAGGACCAACTCTGGGGCCAACGTCCTGACTTTC,CASSRDRTNSGANVLTF